The entry below gives a single TCR beta chain sequence along with its context. The antigen is not known. This entry is derived from a study of a mutant IDH1 vaccine in newly diagnosed glioma. Profiled with immunoSEQ multiplex PCR; TCRdb holds only in-frame clones, not every one. The sample records 35,000 to 50,000 clones, 65% to 85% being singletons. Time point specified: week 23, last vaccination. The content of each vaccine dose was 300 ug of mutant IDH1 20-mer peptide, and topical imiquimod accompanied it. V was shortened by 0 bases and J by 0 bases, with 6 bases between the two germline ends. Germline CDR1 and CDR2: MGHRA and YSYEKL. The CDR3 is 15 amino acids.

The source of this sequence is a woman under 30 with glioma. Some clones in this sample may be carry-over from other donors' samples. The genes are TRBV4-1 and TRBJ1-5; no definite D call. The sequencing used PBMCs, collected from a glioma patient whose treatment included an IDH1 peptide vaccine. CDR3 bases: TGCGCCAGCAGCCAAGACGGTCATAGCAATCAGCCCCAGCATTTT. It codes for CASSQDGHSNQPQHF.